The present TCR beta chain was sequenced within a study of cytomegalovirus exposure and HLA in healthy donors. Sequenced by immunoSEQ multiplex PCR; TCRdb stores in-frame clones only, minus some. Among roughly 79,000 clones listed, 85% to 95% were seen once. Germline values: CDR1 LNHDA, CDR2 SQIVND (reference sequence). Unmatched junction bases numbered 10, after V lost 0 bases and J lost 7 bases. The CDR3 sequence is 16 residues long. V is TRBV19 and J is TRBJ1-1; 8 nucleotides line up with TRBD1. This clonotype originated in a man aged 18 to 30 in good health and CMV-seronegative. Sample: PBMCs. CDR3 sequence reads: CASSIDPRQGAVEAFF. The CDR3 region has the DNA TGTGCCAGTAGTATAGATCCCCGCCAGGGGGCCGTTGAAGCTTTCTTT.